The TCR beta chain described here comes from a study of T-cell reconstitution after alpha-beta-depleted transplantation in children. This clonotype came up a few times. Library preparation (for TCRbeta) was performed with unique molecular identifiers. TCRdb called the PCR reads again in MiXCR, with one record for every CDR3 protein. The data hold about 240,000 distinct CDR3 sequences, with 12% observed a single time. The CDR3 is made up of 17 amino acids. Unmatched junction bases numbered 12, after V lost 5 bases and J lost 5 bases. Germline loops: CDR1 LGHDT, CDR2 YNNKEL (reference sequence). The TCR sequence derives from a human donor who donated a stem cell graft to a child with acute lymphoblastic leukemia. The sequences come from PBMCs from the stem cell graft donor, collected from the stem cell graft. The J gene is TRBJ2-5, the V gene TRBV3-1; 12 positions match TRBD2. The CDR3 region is CASSLTSGGSAGETQYF. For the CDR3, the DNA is TGTGCCAGCAGCTTGACTAGCGGGGGATCCGCGGGGGAGACCCAGTACTTC.